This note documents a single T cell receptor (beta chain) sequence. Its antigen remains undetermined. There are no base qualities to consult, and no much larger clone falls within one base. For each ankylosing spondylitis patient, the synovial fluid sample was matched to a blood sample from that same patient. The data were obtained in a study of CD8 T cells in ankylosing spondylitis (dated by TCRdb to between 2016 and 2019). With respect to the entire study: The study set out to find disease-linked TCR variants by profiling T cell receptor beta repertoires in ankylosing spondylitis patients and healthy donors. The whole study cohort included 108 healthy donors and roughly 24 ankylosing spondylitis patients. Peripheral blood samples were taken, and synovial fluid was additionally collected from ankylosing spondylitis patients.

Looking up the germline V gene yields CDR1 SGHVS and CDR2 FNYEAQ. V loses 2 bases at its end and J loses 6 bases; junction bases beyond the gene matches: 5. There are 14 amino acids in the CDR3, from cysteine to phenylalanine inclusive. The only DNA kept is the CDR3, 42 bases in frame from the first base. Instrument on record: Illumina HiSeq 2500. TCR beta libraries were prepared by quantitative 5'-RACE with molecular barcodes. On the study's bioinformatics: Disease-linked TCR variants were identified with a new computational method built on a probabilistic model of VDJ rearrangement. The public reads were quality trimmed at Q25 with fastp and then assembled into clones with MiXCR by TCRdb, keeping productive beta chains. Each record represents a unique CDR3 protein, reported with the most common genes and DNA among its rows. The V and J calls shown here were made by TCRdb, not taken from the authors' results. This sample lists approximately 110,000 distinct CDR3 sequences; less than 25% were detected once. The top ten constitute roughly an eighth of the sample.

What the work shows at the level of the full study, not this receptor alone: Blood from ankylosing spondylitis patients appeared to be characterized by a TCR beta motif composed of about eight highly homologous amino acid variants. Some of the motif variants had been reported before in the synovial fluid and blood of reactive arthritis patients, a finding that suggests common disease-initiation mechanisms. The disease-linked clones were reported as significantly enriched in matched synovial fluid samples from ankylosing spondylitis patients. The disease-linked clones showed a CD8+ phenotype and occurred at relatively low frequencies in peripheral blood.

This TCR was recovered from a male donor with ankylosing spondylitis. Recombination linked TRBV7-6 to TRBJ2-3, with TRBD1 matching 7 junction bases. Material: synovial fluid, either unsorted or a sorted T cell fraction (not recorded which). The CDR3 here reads CASSLIFRGDTQYF. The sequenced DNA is TGTGCCAGCAGCTTAATCTTCAGGGGGGATACGCAGTATTTT. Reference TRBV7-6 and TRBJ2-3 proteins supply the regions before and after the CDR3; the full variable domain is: GAGVSQSPRYKVTKRGQDVALRCDPISGHVSLYWYRQALGQGPEFLTYFNYEAQQDKSGLPNDRFSAERPEGSISTLTIQRTEQRDSAMYRCASSLIFRGDTQYFGPGTRLTVL.